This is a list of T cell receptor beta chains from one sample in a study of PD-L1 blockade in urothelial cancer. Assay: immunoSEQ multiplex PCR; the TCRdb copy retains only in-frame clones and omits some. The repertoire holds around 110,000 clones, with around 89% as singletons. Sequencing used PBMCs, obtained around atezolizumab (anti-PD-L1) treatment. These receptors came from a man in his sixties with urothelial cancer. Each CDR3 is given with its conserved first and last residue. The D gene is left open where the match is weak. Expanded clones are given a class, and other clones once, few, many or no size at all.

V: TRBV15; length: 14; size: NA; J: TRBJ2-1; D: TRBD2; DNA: TGTGCCACCAGCAGTGGACTAGCGGTCAATGAGCAGTTCTTC; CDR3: CATSSGLAVNEQFF
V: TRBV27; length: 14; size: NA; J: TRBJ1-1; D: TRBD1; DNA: TGTGCCAGCAGTTGGAGGGGGCGCGACACTGAAGCTTTCTTT; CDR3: CASSWRGRDTEAFF
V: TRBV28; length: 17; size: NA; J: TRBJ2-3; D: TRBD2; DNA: TGTGCCAGCAGTTTACAGCGGGGGGCCGGCGGCACAGATACGCAGTATTTT; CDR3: CASSLQRGAGGTDTQYF
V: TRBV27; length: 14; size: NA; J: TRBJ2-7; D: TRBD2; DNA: TGTGCCAGCAGTTTCACTAGCGGGGGTGACGAGCAGTACTTC; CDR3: CASSFTSGGDEQYF
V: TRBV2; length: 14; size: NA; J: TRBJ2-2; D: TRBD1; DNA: TGTGCCAGCAGTTTGACAGGGAGCACCGGGGAGCTGTTTTTT; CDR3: CASSLTGSTGELFF
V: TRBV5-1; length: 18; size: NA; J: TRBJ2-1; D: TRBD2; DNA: TGCGCCAGCAGCTTTGGATCGCGGGACGTCCTAGCGGTAAATGAGCAGTTCTTC; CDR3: CASSFGSRDVLAVNEQFF
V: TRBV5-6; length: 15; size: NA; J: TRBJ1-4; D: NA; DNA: TGTGCCAGCAGCGGGTTCGAGTCGGGTAATGAAAAACTGTTTTTT; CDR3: CASSGFESGNEKLFF
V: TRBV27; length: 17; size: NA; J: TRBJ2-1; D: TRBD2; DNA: TGTGCCAGCAGCCCTCCTCAACTAGCGGGTCCTAAGTATGAGCAGTTCTTC; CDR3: CASSPPQLAGPKYEQFF
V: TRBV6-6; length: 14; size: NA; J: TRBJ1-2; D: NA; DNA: TGTGCCAGCAGTACCCTCGGGGAGGGCTATGGCTACACCTTC; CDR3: CASSTLGEGYGYTF
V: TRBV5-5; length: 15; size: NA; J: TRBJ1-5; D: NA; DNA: TGTGCCAGCAGCTTGTTGGCCGGGTTGGGTCAGCCCCAGCATTTT; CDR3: CASSLLAGLGQPQHF
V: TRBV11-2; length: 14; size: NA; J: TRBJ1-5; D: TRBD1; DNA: TGTGCCAGCAGCCCAGGACAGGGTCATCAGCCCCAGCATTTT; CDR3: CASSPGQGHQPQHF
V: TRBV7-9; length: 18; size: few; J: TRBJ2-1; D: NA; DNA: TGTGCCAGCAGCCCACCTACAGGGCCCGGTAGCTCCTACAATGAGCAGTTCTTC; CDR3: CASSPPTGPGSSYNEQFF
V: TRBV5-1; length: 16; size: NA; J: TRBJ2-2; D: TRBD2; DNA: TGCGCCAGCAGCTGGCCGGGACTATTGAACACCGGGGAGCTGTTTTTT; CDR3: CASSWPGLLNTGELFF
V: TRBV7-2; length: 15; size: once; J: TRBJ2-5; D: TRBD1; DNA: TGTGCCAGCAGCTTCACAGGGGGCCCGCAAGAGACCCAGTACTTC; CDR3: CASSFTGGPQETQYF
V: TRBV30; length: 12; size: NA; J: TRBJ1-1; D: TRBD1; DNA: TGTGCCTGGAGGAAGACAGGGACTGAAGCTTTCTTT; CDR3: CAWRKTGTEAFF
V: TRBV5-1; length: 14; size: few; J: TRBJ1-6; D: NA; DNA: TGCGCCAGCCAAACGTCGACAGGTTTGTCTCCCCTCCACTTT; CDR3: CASQTSTGLSPLHF
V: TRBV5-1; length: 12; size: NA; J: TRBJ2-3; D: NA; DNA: TGCGCCAGCAGCTTGGTATCAGATACGCAGTATTTT; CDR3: CASSLVSDTQYF